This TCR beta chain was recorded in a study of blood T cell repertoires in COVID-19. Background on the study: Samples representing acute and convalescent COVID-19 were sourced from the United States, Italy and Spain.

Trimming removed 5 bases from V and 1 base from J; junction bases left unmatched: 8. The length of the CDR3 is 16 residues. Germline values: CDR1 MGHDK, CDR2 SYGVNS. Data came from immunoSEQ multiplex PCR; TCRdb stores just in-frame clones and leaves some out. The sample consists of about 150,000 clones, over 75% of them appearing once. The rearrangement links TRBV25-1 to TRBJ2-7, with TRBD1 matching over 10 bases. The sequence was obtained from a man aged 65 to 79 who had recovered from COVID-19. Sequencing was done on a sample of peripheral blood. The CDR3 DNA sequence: TGTGCCAGCAGTAAATTGGGACAGGGGAGATCCTACGAGCAGTACTTC. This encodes CASSKLGQGRSYEQYF.